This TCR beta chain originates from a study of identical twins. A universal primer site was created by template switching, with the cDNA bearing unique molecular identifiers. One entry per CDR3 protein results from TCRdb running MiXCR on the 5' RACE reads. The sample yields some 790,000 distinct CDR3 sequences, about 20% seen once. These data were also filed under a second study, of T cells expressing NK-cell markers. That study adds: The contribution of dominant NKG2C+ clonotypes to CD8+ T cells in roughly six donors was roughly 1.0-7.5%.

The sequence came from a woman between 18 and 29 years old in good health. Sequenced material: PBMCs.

The CDR3 is CASSQDEAESSYNEQFF. The DNA for the CDR3 is TGCGCCAGCAGCCAAGATGAAGCGGAAAGCTCCTACAATGAGCAGTTCTTC. The rearrangement joins TRBV4-3 to TRBJ2-1; maybe TRBD2 (5 bases). The CDR3 spans 17 residues. V shed 0 bases and J shed 0 bases, with 12 bases lying between them. Germline V gene lookup returns CDR1 LGHNA and CDR2 YSLEER.